The 29 T cell receptor beta chains below were found in one sample sequenced in a study of OX40 agonist ivuxolimab in advanced cancers. The repertoire was sequenced with immunoSEQ multiplex PCR; TCRdb's copy has only in-frame clones and lacks some. The sample yields about 90,000 clones, roughly 89% seen once. The material sequenced was CD4+ or CD8+ T cells sorted from blood, taken in a trial of the OX40 agonist ivuxolimab. The receptor source for this set is an adult with an advanced solid tumor such as melanoma, head and neck, liver or kidney cancer.

This chain joins TRBV29-1 and TRBJ2-3; unclear D gene. The V end was cut by 3 bases, the J end by 0 bases, with 1 base between. There are 11 residues in the CDR3. The germline V gene has CDR1 SQVTM and CDR2 ANQGSEA. CDR3 region: CSVDSTDTQYF. CDR3 sequence (DNA): TGCAGCGTTGATAGCACAGATACGCAGTATTTT.

This chain joins TRBV11-2 and TRBJ2-7; D might be TRBD1 (6 bases). CDR3 length equals 15 residues. V lost 1 base and J lost 5, with 15 bases in between. Germline lookup yields CDR1 SGHAT and CDR2 FQNNGV. The CDR3 protein is CASSLGGSQGHEQYF. CDR3 DNA: TGTGCCAGCAGCTTAGGAGGGAGCCAGGGGCACGAGCAGTACTTC.

This chain connects TRBV29-1 to TRBJ2-7, with 7 bases that match TRBD1. V lost 6 bases to trimming and J lost 2 bases; unmatched junction nucleotides: 1. This CDR3 is 11 amino acids long. The germline V gene encodes CDR1 SQVTM and CDR2 ANQGSEA. The CDR3 loop reads CSVTGPYEQYF. CDR3 coding DNA: TGCAGCGTGACAGGGCCCTACGAGCAGTACTTC.

The rearrangement links TRBV6-5 to TRBJ2-1, with TRBD1 as a possible D gene (5 bases). Germline-derived CDR1 and CDR2 are MNHEY and SVGAGI. The CDR3 is made up of 14 amino acids. V was trimmed by 5 bases and J by 4 bases, leaving 12 bases between them. This chain's CDR3 is CASSTRRTYNEQFF. Here the CDR3 DNA reads TGTGCCAGCAGTACCCGGCGGACATACAATGAGCAGTTCTTC.

J is TRBJ2-7 and V is TRBV27; 10 bases fit TRBD2. V lost 6 bases and J lost 4; bases outside the gene matches: 9. Germline CDR1 reads MNHEY; CDR2 reads SMNVEV (reference sequence). This CDR3 has 15 amino acids. CDR3 protein: CASRTVAGGRYEQYF. In nucleotides, the CDR3 is TGTGCCAGCAGAACCGTAGCGGGAGGTCGGTACGAGCAGTACTTC.

The DNA of the CDR3 is TGTGCCAGTAGTATCGAGCCCGGGACGGGGCCCTCCCAAGGGGGTTCACCCCTCCACTTT. Amino acids: CASSIEPGTGPSQGGSPLHF. The rearrangement uses TRBV19 and TRBJ1-6; tentatively, D is TRBD1 (6 bases). Germline-derived CDR1 and CDR2 are LNHDA and SQIVND (reference sequence). The CDR3 has 20 amino acids. V lost 3 bases and J 9 bases, leaving 30 bases between the germline ends.

The chain joins TRBV19 to TRBJ2-2, with 10 positions matching TRBD1. V gave up 7 bases and J gave up 7 bases; unmatched junction bases: 15. Germline loops: CDR1 LNHDA, CDR2 SQIVND (reference sequence). The CDR3 runs 17 residues. CDR3 DNA sequence: TGTGCCAGTATACCAAGGACAGGGGGGCCTAGGGTCGGGGAGCTGTTTTTT. Protein sequence: CASIPRTGGPRVGELFF.

This clone came up once. V and J are TRBV10-3 and TRBJ2-1; 7 nucleotides line up with TRBD2. J was trimmed by 2 bases and V by 0 bases; bases with no gene match: 1. Per the germline V gene, CDR1 is ENHRY and CDR2 is SYGVKD. The CDR3 length is 15 residues. CDR3 coding DNA: TGTGCCATCAGTGAGTCGGGGGGGGCCTACAATGAGCAGTTCTTC. It translates to CAISESGGAYNEQFF.

V and J are TRBV30 and TRBJ2-2; D is perhaps TRBD2 (5 bases). The CDR3 consists of 13 residues. Germline V gives CDR1 GTSNPN, CDR2 SVGIG (reference sequence). Trimming stripped 4 bases from V and 7 bases from J, with 13 bases between. CDR3 DNA sequence: TGTGCCTGGATTCCCCCGGGGTTCGGGGAGCTGTTTTTT. Encoded protein: CAWIPPGFGELFF.

This chain connects TRBV14 to TRBJ1-6, with D possibly TRBD1 on 5 matching bases. Per the germline V gene, CDR1 is SGHDN and CDR2 is FVKESK. V gave up 3 bases and J gave up 5 bases, with 14 bases separating them. This CDR3 is 16 amino acids long. The chain's CDR3 is CASSHRPGRNNSPLHF. CDR3 nucleotides: TGTGCCAGCAGCCACCGACCGGGACGGAATAATTCACCCCTCCACTTT.

This clone has only one observation. The chain carries TRBV5-1 and TRBJ2-7; TRBD1 matches at 12 bases. Germline CDR1 is SGHRS and CDR2 is YFSETQ. The CDR3 spans 15 residues. V gave up 1 base and J gave up 5 bases; unmatched junction bases: 4. CDR3 DNA: TGCGCCAGCAGCTTGTCTGGGACAGGGGGCGACGAGCAGTACTTC. Translating it yields CASSLSGTGGDEQYF.

The chain couples TRBV5-6 to TRBJ2-7; a weak D match, TRBD2 (6 bases). This CDR3 spans 14 amino acids. V dropped 5 bases and J dropped 6 bases, with 18 bases sitting between them. The germline V gene has CDR1 SGHDT and CDR2 YYEEEE. CDR3: CASSHLPREAEQYF. The DNA of the CDR3 is TGTGCCAGCAGTCACCTCCCCAGGGAGGCCGAGCAGTACTTC.

This sequence joins TRBV6-5 and TRBJ1-5; D is ambiguous. Germline CDR1 and CDR2: MNHEY and SVGAGI. V was clipped by 5 bases and J by 1 base, with 9 bases between them. The CDR3 contains 14 residues. CDR3 residues: CASSEIWSNQPQHF. CDR3 bases: TGTGCCAGCAGTGAAATATGGAGCAATCAGCCCCAGCATTTT.

This sequence joins TRBV7-3 and TRBJ2-1, with D possibly matching TRBD2 (5 bases). Germline V lookup: CDR1 SGHTA, CDR2 FQGTGA. The CDR3 totals 17 residues. The V end was cut by 0 bases, the J end by 0 bases, with 12 bases between. The CDR3 DNA reads TGTGCCAGCAGCTTAACGCCGGGGATGAGCTCCTACAATGAGCAGTTCTTC. Amino acids: CASSLTPGMSSYNEQFF.

The chain couples TRBV7-8 to TRBJ2-7, with no clear D. The germline gives CDR1 SGHVS, CDR2 FQNEAQ. With 2 bases removed from V and 2 bases from J, the gap between germline ends came to 7 bases. The CDR3 is 13 residues long. The DNA of the CDR3 is TGTGCCAGCAGCTTATCCGGAGCCTACGAGCAGTACTTC. Translation gives CASSLSGAYEQYF.

The chain is built from TRBV5-1 and TRBJ1-1, with unresolved D. CDR3 length: 14 residues. Germline V CDR1 and CDR2: SGHRS, YFSETQ. V was pared by 9 bases and J by 5 bases, with 20 bases between. This chain's CDR3 is CATPPAEVGTEAFF. The CDR3 coding sequence is TGCGCCACTCCCCCAGCCGAGGTTGGGACTGAAGCTTTCTTT.

The rearrangement uses TRBV27 and TRBJ2-3; 11 positions match TRBD2. The CDR3 loop spans 17 amino acids. From germline, CDR1 is MNHEY and CDR2 SMNVEV (reference sequence). The junction had 10 bases not matched to a gene; V was cut back by 5 bases and J by 3 bases. The CDR3 bases are TGTGCCAGCAGTAAGGGACTAGCGGCCCTGGGAACAGATACGCAGTATTTT. As protein: CASSKGLAALGTDTQYF.

This sequence joins TRBV19 and TRBJ1-5; D remains ambiguous. Trimming pared 6 bases from V and 2 bases from J, leaving 14 bases between. Germline CDR1 is LNHDA and CDR2 is SQIVND (reference sequence). There are 15 residues in the CDR3. CDR3 sequence reads: CASRTTVMGNQPQHF. The DNA for the CDR3 is TGTGCCAGTAGGACGACGGTTATGGGCAATCAGCCCCAGCATTTT.

The chain combines TRBV5-1 with TRBJ2-3; maybe TRBD1 (6 bases). V lost 5 bases and J lost 2, with 12 bases in between. Germline CDR1 and CDR2: SGHRS and YFSETQ. This CDR3 is built from 14 residues. CDR3 region: CASRRTVFTDTQYF. The CDR3 DNA is TGCGCCAGCAGACGGACAGTGTTCACAGATACGCAGTATTTT.

This clone was recorded a few times. The V gene is TRBV2, the J gene TRBJ1-5, with no clear D. V lost 6 bases and J 3 bases, leaving 15 bases between the germline ends. This CDR3 has 15 amino acids. The germline gives CDR1 SNHLY, CDR2 FYNNEI. The CDR3 region has the DNA TGTGCCAGCAGGACGGGATGGTTCTCCAATCAGCCCCAGCATTTT. It yields the protein CASRTGWFSNQPQHF.

In regard to this clone: Its ends do not fully match the called genes, so a read error is possible. The chain joins TRBV5-1 to TRBJ1-5; 7 nucleotides line up with TRBD1. Germline V gene sequence: CDR1 SGHRS, CDR2 YFSETQ. The CDR3 is 13 residues long. As DNA, the CDR3 is TGCGCCAGCAGCCGGACAGGCAATCAGCTCCAGCATTTT. Translation gives CASSRTGNQLQHF.

Here the CDR3 reads CSVAGGFGTDTQYF. Here the CDR3 DNA reads TGCAGCGTTGCTGGAGGCTTCGGCACAGATACGCAGTATTTT. This chain uses TRBV29-1 with TRBJ2-3; a possible D gene is TRBD2 (5 bases). Per germline, CDR1 SQVTM and CDR2 ANQGSEA. There are 14 residues in the CDR3. V was clipped by 4 bases and J by 1 base, with 12 bases between them.

V gene TRBV9 combines with J gene TRBJ1-3, with a tentative D call TRBD1 (6 bases). The V and J ends lost 3 bases and 10 bases respectively, with 14 bases between them. There are 13 residues in the CDR3. CDR1 SGDLS and CDR2 YYNGEE come from the germline V gene. CDR3 sequence (DNA): TGTGCCAGCAGCGCTCATGGGGGCAGGACCATATATTTT. Amino acid sequence: CASSAHGGRTIYF.

The chain has TRBV15 and TRBJ2-7; 7 nucleotides line up with TRBD1. The length of the CDR3 is 15 residues. Germline lookup yields CDR1 LNHNV and CDR2 YYDKDF (reference sequence). V shed 0 bases and J 4 bases; nucleotides not matched to a gene: 6. CDR3 protein: CATSRDIGQDYEQYF. The DNA of the CDR3 is TGTGCCACCAGCAGAGATATTGGACAGGATTACGAGCAGTACTTC.

The gene calls are TRBV6-1 and TRBJ2-3; D gene unclear. Trimming removed 3 bases from V and 4 bases from J, with 8 bases in between. The CDR3 length is 13 residues. Germline V gene lookup returns CDR1 MNHNS and CDR2 SASEGT. In DNA, the CDR3 is TGTGCCAGCAGTGACGTGTGGGCAGATACGCAGTATTTT. Translated, it gives CASSDVWADTQYF.

This chain uses TRBV30 with TRBJ1-2, with 10 bases matching TRBD1. Germline values: CDR1 GTSNPN, CDR2 SVGIG (reference sequence). V shed 7 bases, J shed 8 bases, and the junction held 10 bases outside the gene matches. The CDR3 runs 13 residues. In DNA, the CDR3 is TGTGCCTTCCGGGACAGGGGCACGGAGGGCTACACCTTC. Translating gives CAFRDRGTEGYTF.

V usage is TRBV6-1 and J usage is TRBJ1-5; 7 positions match TRBD1. V shed 6 bases and J 6 bases; nucleotides not matched to a gene: 8. CDR3 size: 14 residues. Germline V CDR1 and CDR2: MNHNS, SASEGT. The CDR3 loop is CASRDHRGSQPQHF. CDR3 nucleotide sequence: TGTGCCAGCAGGGACCACAGGGGAAGTCAGCCCCAGCATTTT.

This chain uses TRBV5-1 with TRBJ2-5; 8 bases are a match to TRBD2. Germline CDR1 and CDR2: SGHRS and YFSETQ. CDR3 length: 15 amino acids. Trimming cost V 4 bases and J 4 bases; bases outside gene matches: 9. The CDR3 sequence: CASSPPGGRLETQYF. The DNA for the CDR3 is TGCGCCAGCAGCCCCCCGGGGGGGAGGTTAGAGACCCAGTACTTC.

This chain links TRBV6-6 with TRBJ1-6; D is uncertain. V dropped 4 bases and J dropped 9 bases, with 7 bases sitting between them. The CDR3 loop spans 12 amino acids. The germline gives CDR1 MNHNY, CDR2 SVGAGI (reference sequence). Written as DNA, the CDR3 is TGTGCCAGCAGTTCGTCAGGTTCACCCCTCCACTTT. It translates to CASSSSGSPLHF.